This TCR beta chain was sequenced during a study of blood T cell repertoires in COVID-19. Assay: immunoSEQ multiplex PCR; the TCRdb copy retains only in-frame clones and omits some. The sample lists more than 200,000 clones; under 95% were seen once. This clone was seen just once. V was shortened by 3 bases and J by 6 bases, with 12 bases between the two germline ends. Germline CDR1 and CDR2: MDHEN and SYDVKM. This CDR3 region has 15 residues. This clonotype originated in a woman between 18 and 29 years old who had recovered from COVID-19. This rearrangement joins TRBV28 to TRBJ1-6, with D tentatively TRBD1 (5 bases). The sample comprised PBMCs or T cells enriched from blood (not recorded which). As DNA, the CDR3 is TGTGCCAGCAGTTTTTTCCAGGGTCCTAATTCACCCCTCCACTTT. This encodes CASSFFQGPNSPLHF.